This T cell receptor beta chain was identified in a study of blood T cell repertoires in COVID-19. The wider study: The United States, Italy and Spain supplied acute and convalescent COVID-19 samples. Sample material is recorded as cDNA or gDNA derived from T cells, B-cell-depleted T cells, or PBMCs.

The germline gives CDR1 SGHKS, CDR2 YYEKEE (reference sequence). V lost 1 base and J lost 6, with 13 bases in between. The CDR3 consists of 14 residues. Study processing details: Reference gene primer amplification in the assay estimated nucleated cell counts. Assay: immunoSEQ multiplex PCR; the TCRdb copy retains only in-frame clones and omits some. The V and J calls and clone size were taken over from that table, and D and trimming were inferred from the DNA. The sample yields roughly 70,000 clones, around 92% seen once. In its sample, this clone was seen a few times. The sample consisted of peripheral blood. The rearrangement uses TRBV5-5 and TRBJ1-1; D ambiguous. This TCR derives from a human donor with active COVID-19. The donor label of this sample is uncertain. The CDR3 loop reads CASSLFRSSAEAFF. The CDR3 region has the DNA TGTGCCAGCAGCTTGTTCAGGTCATCCGCTGAAGCTTTCTTT.